The 10 T cell receptor beta chains given below trace back to one sample, sequenced in a study of cytomegalovirus exposure and HLA in healthy donors. The PCR was carried out with 60 Vbeta primers and 13 Jbeta primers. The repertoire was sequenced with immunoSEQ multiplex PCR; TCRdb's copy has only in-frame clones and lacks some. The sample includes about 77,000 clones, around three quarters of them seen just once. The source material was PBMCs. These receptors were collected from a middle-aged man in good health and CMV-seronegative.

The rearrangement uses TRBV6-5 and TRBJ2-7; 7 nucleotides agree with TRBD1. With V trimmed by 8 bases and J by 7 bases, 11 bases remained unmatched. CDR3 length equals 13 residues. The germline gives CDR1 MNHEY, CDR2 SVGAGI. Here the CDR3 reads CASGYDRAREQYF. Here the CDR3 DNA reads TGTGCCAGCGGATATGACAGGGCTCGGGAGCAGTACTTC.

CDR3 in amino acids: CASSKGEWTEAFF. The CDR3 nucleotides are TGTGCCAGTAGTAAGGGAGAGTGGACTGAAGCTTTCTTT. The chain has TRBV19 and TRBJ1-1; D is undetermined. Germline V gene data show CDR1 as LNHDA and CDR2 as SQIVND (reference sequence). V lost 4 bases and J lost 5, with 11 bases in between. The CDR3 length is 13 residues.

The chain carries TRBV5-1 and TRBJ2-3; 8 nucleotides line up with TRBD1. Germline lookup yields CDR1 SGHRS and CDR2 YFSETQ. V trimming: 0 bases; J trimming: 3 bases; junction bases outside the gene matches: 3. The CDR3 spans 15 residues. The DNA of the CDR3 is TGCGCCAGCAGCTTGGGGACAGGGTTGACAGATACGCAGTATTTT. It translates to CASSLGTGLTDTQYF.

A few counts support this clone. The V gene is TRBV7-6, the J gene TRBJ2-1; 11 bases fit TRBD2. Trimming took 1 base from V and 5 from J; bases not matched to a gene: 4. Germline CDR1 and CDR2: SGHVS and FNYEAQ. This CDR3 has 16 residues. CDR3 region: CASSLEALAGDNEQFF. The CDR3 nucleotides are TGTGCCAGCAGCTTAGAAGCACTAGCGGGGGACAATGAGCAGTTCTTC.

V and J are TRBV7-9 and TRBJ1-2, with 9 nucleotides matching TRBD1. This CDR3 is 15 amino acids long. Germline assignment: CDR1 SEHNR and CDR2 FQNEAQ (reference sequence). The J segment lost 9 bases and the V segment lost 5 bases, leaving 13 bases of the junction unmatched. The CDR3 loop is CASSPDRGRILRYTF. As DNA, the CDR3 is TGTGCCAGCAGCCCGGACAGGGGTCGAATTTTGCGCTACACCTTC.

The chain recombines TRBV5-6 with TRBJ1-6; tentatively, D is TRBD1 (6 bases). The germline gives CDR1 SGHDT, CDR2 YYEEEE. CDR3 length equals 14 residues. Trimming left V 5 bases short and J 10 bases short, with 16 bases between. CDR3 DNA sequence: TGTGCCAGCAGGCCGGGACAACGGGACTCACCCCTCCACTTT. It encodes CASRPGQRDSPLHF.

This chain links TRBV2 with TRBJ1-4; possible D gene TRBD1, 5 bases. This CDR3 has 12 amino acids. Per germline, CDR1 SNHLY and CDR2 FYNNEI. Trimming took 4 bases from V and 8 from J, leaving 8 bases between them. CDR3 bases: TGTGCCAGCAGTGGGACAAGAGAAAAACTGTTTTTT. Translation: CASSGTREKLFF.

V gene TRBV7-9 combines with J gene TRBJ1-2; D uncertain. Germline lookup yields CDR1 SEHNR and CDR2 FQNEAQ (reference sequence). The length of the CDR3 is 12 residues. CDR3 in DNA: TGTGCGGGGTCGGGAGATAACTATGGCTACACCTTC. This codes for CAGSGDNYGYTF. Variable domain in full (rest from reference TRBV7-9 and TRBJ1-2): DTGVSQNPRHKITKRGQNVTFRCDPISEHNRLYWYRQTLGQGPEFLTYFQNEAQLEKSRLLSDRFSAERPKGSFSTLEIQRTEQGDSAMYLCAGSGDNYGYTFGSGTRLTVV.

J is TRBJ1-3 and V is TRBV9; a weak D match, TRBD1 (5 bases). Germline values: CDR1 SGDLS, CDR2 YYNGEE. Between the trimmed V and J ends, which lost 0 bases and 2 bases, there was a span of 9 bases. The CDR3 extends over 15 amino acids. CDR3 in amino acids: CASSVGPGTGNTIYF. CDR3 nucleotide sequence: TGTGCCAGCAGCGTAGGGCCAGGGACTGGAAACACCATATATTTT.

As to this clone: One end of the junction varies from germline; a read error may be responsible. This rearrangement joins TRBV2 to TRBJ2-3; 7 bases line up with TRBD1. Germline-derived CDR1 and CDR2 are SNHLY and FYNNEI. The CDR3 contains 17 residues. DNA of the CDR3: TGTGCCAGCAGGCGAGCAGGCAGGGGGAGTCAGTCAGATATGCAGTATTTT. This translates into CASRRAGRGSQSDMQYF. The entire variable domain, with the rest obtained from reference TRBV2 and TRBJ2-3, is as follows: EPEVTQTPSHQVTQMGQEVILRCVPISNHLYFYWYRQILGQKVEFLVSFYNNEISEKSEIFDDQFSVERPDGSNFTLKIRSTKLEDSAMYFCASRRAGRGSQSDMQYFGPGTRLTVL.